Shown below are 7 T cell receptor beta chains from a single sample sequenced in a study of cytomegalovirus exposure and HLA in healthy donors. Both 60 Vbeta primers and 13 Jbeta primers went into the PCR. Produced via immunoSEQ multiplex PCR; TCRdb's table is partial and in-frame only. The sample contains around 170,000 clones, 82% of which appear only once. The sample consisted of PBMCs. Receptor source: a man in his forties in good health and CMV-seronegative.

The rearrangement links TRBV18 to TRBJ2-5; no firm D call. The CDR3 is made up of 12 amino acids. The V gene lost 2 bases and the J gene lost 4 bases, with 5 bases spanning the gap. Germline lookup yields CDR1 KGHSH and CDR2 LQKENI. The CDR3 here is CASSPNLETQYF. The CDR3 DNA reads TGTGCCAGCTCACCAAATCTAGAGACCCAGTACTTC.

The genes are TRBV7-9 and TRBJ2-1, with D perhaps matching TRBD1 (6 bases). In germline, CDR1 is SEHNR, CDR2 FQNEAQ (reference sequence). This CDR3 is built from 15 residues. Trimming stripped 5 bases from V and 5 bases from J, with 16 bases between. CDR3 sequence reads: CASSAPETGHNEQFF. CDR3 nucleotide sequence: TGTGCCAGCAGCGCACCCGAGACAGGTCACAATGAGCAGTTCTTC.

The chain has TRBV5-1 and TRBJ2-7; 7 bases line up with TRBD1. The germline V gene has CDR1 SGHRS and CDR2 YFSETQ. J gave up 0 bases and V 4 bases, and 7 bases lay outside the gene matches. The CDR3 extends over 15 amino acids. The DNA for the CDR3 is TGCGCCAGCAGCCCACGGACAGGAAGCTCCTACGAGCAGTACTTC. Amino acids: CASSPRTGSSYEQYF.

The chain couples TRBV5-4 to TRBJ2-5; D is possibly TRBD2 (7 bases). V lost 3 bases and J 5 bases, leaving 11 bases between the germline ends. The germline V gene has CDR1 SGHNT and CDR2 YYREEE (reference sequence). CDR3 length equals 13 residues. The CDR3 DNA sequence: TGTGCCAGCAGCTCGGGGGGCCGGGAGACCCAGTACTTC. Translation gives CASSSGGRETQYF.

This clone was seen only once. One end of the junction is discordant with germline, which a read error may explain. The V and J genes are TRBV7-7 and TRBJ2-2; D is undetermined. CDR3 length: 13 amino acids. Germline CDR1 reads SSHAT; CDR2 reads FNYEAQ (reference sequence). The CDR3 sequence: CASSLLNTGELFF. In DNA form, the CDR3 reads TGTGCTAGCAGCCTATTAAACACCGGGGAGCTGTTTTTT.

The J gene is TRBJ2-5, the V gene TRBV15; 8 nucleotides align to TRBD2. The CDR3 has 16 amino acids. After removal of 5 bases from V and 4 bases from J, the junction contained 12 bases not matched to a gene. Germline assignment: CDR1 LNHNV and CDR2 YYDKDF (reference sequence). This CDR3 is CATSRPPAGVGETQYF. The CDR3 DNA sequence: TGTGCCACCAGCCGGCCCCCAGCGGGAGTAGGAGAGACCCAGTACTTC.

The chain employs TRBV7-2 and TRBJ2-7, with 13 bases lining up with TRBD2. Per germline, CDR1 SGHTA and CDR2 FQGNSA. This CDR3 has 15 amino acids. V shed 5 bases, J shed 1 base, and the junction held 2 bases outside the gene matches. Here the CDR3 DNA reads TGTGCCAGCAGCCGGACTAGCGGGGGTTCCTACGAGCAGTACTTC. Its protein is CASSRTSGGSYEQYF. Looking up the rest from reference TRBV7-2 and TRBJ2-7 gives the full variable domain: GAGVSQSPSNKVTEKGKDVELRCDPISGHTALYWYRQSLGQGLEFLIYFQGNSAPDKSGLPSDRFSAERTGGSVSTLTIQRTQQEDSAVYLCASSRTSGGSYEQYFGPGTRLTVT.